Following are 13 T cell receptor beta chains from one sample sequenced in a study of blood T cell repertoires in COVID-19. The table came from immunoSEQ multiplex PCR; TCRdb's copy has only in-frame clones and leaves some out. The sample yields about 87,000 clones, around 82% seen once. The sample consisted of peripheral blood. The receptors originated from a woman older than 75 with COVID-19, enrolled during active disease.

The chain employs TRBV10-1 and TRBJ1-3; D is undetermined. CDR1 is WNHNN and CDR2 is SYGVQD in the germline V gene (reference sequence). V shed 2 bases and J shed 0 bases, with 32 bases lying between them. This CDR3 region has 23 residues. CDR3 sequence reads: CASSEQAPHSGNTIRLSGNTIYF. The CDR3 nucleotides are TGCGCCAGCAGTGAGCAGGCTCCTCACTCTGGAAACACCATCCGGCTCTCTGGAAACACCATATATTTT.

This rearrangement joins TRBV10-1 to TRBJ2-3; D call uncertain. In germline, CDR1 is WNHNN, CDR2 SYGVQD (reference sequence). The V end was cut by 4 bases, the J end by 9 bases, with 17 bases between. This CDR3 region has 14 residues. Here the CDR3 DNA reads TGCGCCAGCAGTGCCGCCGCCCTCGCGGCAACGCAGTATTTT. It yields the protein CASSAAALAATQYF.

The rearrangement uses TRBV5-1 and TRBJ2-1; 9 positions agree with TRBD2. Per the germline V gene, CDR1 is SGHRS and CDR2 is YFSETQ. The CDR3 spans 15 residues. V was clipped by 4 bases and J by 3 bases; unmatched bases: 5. CDR3 sequence (DNA): TGCGCCAGCAGCCAGGGACTAGCAGTCTACAATGAGCAGTTCTTC. Protein product: CASSQGLAVYNEQFF.

The chain couples TRBV18 to TRBJ2-3; 8 bases line up with TRBD1. The V gene end was trimmed by 3 bases and the J gene end by 9 bases; junction bases not matched to a gene: 11. Germline-derived CDR1 and CDR2 are KGHSH and LQKENI. The CDR3 length is 15 residues. CDR3 in amino acids: CASSPWDRPTGTQYF. The CDR3 bases are TGTGCCAGCTCACCCTGGGACAGGCCTACGGGCACGCAGTATTTT.

This chain uses TRBV27 with TRBJ1-4; 10 bases match TRBD1. The V segment lost 4 bases and the J segment 6 bases; nucleotides outside the gene matches: 2. Germline values: CDR1 MNHEY, CDR2 SMNVEV (reference sequence). This CDR3 is built from 14 residues. CDR3 protein: CASSSGTGDEKLFF. As DNA, the CDR3 is TGTGCCAGCAGTTCCGGGACAGGGGATGAAAAACTGTTTTTT.

The DNA for the CDR3 is TGCGCCAGCAGCCAACTTCTAGCGGGGCTAGGAGATACGCAGTATTTT. Its protein product is CASSQLLAGLGDTQYF. V and J are TRBV4-3 and TRBJ2-3, with 9 bases lining up with TRBD2. J lost 5 bases, V lost 2 bases, and 8 bases had no gene match. Germline CDR1 is LGHNA and CDR2 is YSLEER. CDR3 size: 16 residues.

The J gene is TRBJ1-5, the V gene TRBV19, with a tentative D call TRBD1 (5 bases). This CDR3 is 18 amino acids long. Looked up from germline, CDR1 is LNHDA and CDR2 is SQIVND (reference sequence). V lost 7 bases to trimming and J lost 1 base, with 23 bases between them. The CDR3 nucleotides are TGTGCCAGTACCTCCGGGACGGGGGATTGGGCGAGCAATCAGCCCCAGCATTTT. This gives the protein CASTSGTGDWASNQPQHF.

This chain connects TRBV7-9 to TRBJ1-4, with TRBD1 matching over 10 bases. With V trimmed by 5 bases and J by 10 bases, 10 bases remained unmatched. The CDR3 length is 15 residues. Germline lookup yields CDR1 SEHNR and CDR2 FQNEAQ (reference sequence). For the CDR3, the DNA is TGTGCCAGCAGCCCGACAGGGGGCGACCCTGGAAAACTGTTTTTT. The encoded protein is CASSPTGGDPGKLFF. Based on the CDR3 plus reference TRBV7-9 and TRBJ1-4, the full variable domain is DTGVSQNPRHKITKRGQNVTFRCDPISEHNRLYWYRQTLGQGPEFLTYFQNEAQLEKSRLLSDRFSAERPKGSFSTLEIQRTEQGDSAMYLCASSPTGGDPGKLFFGSGTQLSVL.

The chain joins TRBV7-2 to TRBJ2-5, with D tentatively TRBD2 (6 bases). The germline V and J ends were trimmed by 4 bases and 8 bases, with 14 bases remaining between them. The CDR3 sequence is 13 residues long. Looked up from germline, CDR1 is SGHTA and CDR2 is FQGNSA. Here the CDR3 reads CASSSTPGTTQYF. CDR3 in DNA: TGTGCCAGCAGCTCCACCCCAGGGACTACCCAGTACTTC.

CDR3 residues: CASSFFGLGNTIYF. DNA of the CDR3: TGTGCCAGCAGCTTTTTCGGTTTGGGAAACACCATATATTTT. The rearrangement links TRBV5-6 to TRBJ1-3, with D unclear. The CDR3 is 14 residues long. Looked up from germline, CDR1 is SGHDT and CDR2 is YYEEEE. Trimming removed 2 bases from V and 4 bases from J, with 10 bases in between.

This clone appeared a single time. This sequence joins TRBV6-5 and TRBJ2-1; possible D gene TRBD1, 5 bases. Germline CDR1 reads MNHEY; CDR2 reads SVGAGI. This CDR3 comprises 14 residues. V was trimmed by 6 bases and J by 5 bases, leaving 14 bases between them. DNA for the CDR3: TGTGCCAGCAGAGGGGCGCCGGGCAACAATGAGCAGTTCTTC. Its protein product is CASRGAPGNNEQFF.

The chain couples TRBV9 to TRBJ1-1, with 8 positions matching TRBD1. After removal of 4 bases from V and 5 bases from J, the junction contained 10 bases not matched to a gene. Germline V gene lookup returns CDR1 SGDLS and CDR2 YYNGEE. There are 15 residues in the CDR3. The CDR3 nucleotides are TGTGCCAGCAGCACCACGACAGGGGTGAGGACTGAAGCTTTCTTT. Protein product: CASSTTTGVRTEAFF.

This clone was seen just once. The chain uses TRBV5-1 and TRBJ2-2; a weak D match, TRBD1 (6 bases). CDR1 is SGHRS, CDR2 YFSETQ, per germline. This CDR3 is 16 amino acids long. Trimming pared 5 bases from V and 5 bases from J, leaving 19 bases between. CDR3 coding DNA: TGCGCCAGCAGTATATACGGGACACTGGGGACCGGGGAGCTGTTTTTT. It translates to CASSIYGTLGTGELFF.